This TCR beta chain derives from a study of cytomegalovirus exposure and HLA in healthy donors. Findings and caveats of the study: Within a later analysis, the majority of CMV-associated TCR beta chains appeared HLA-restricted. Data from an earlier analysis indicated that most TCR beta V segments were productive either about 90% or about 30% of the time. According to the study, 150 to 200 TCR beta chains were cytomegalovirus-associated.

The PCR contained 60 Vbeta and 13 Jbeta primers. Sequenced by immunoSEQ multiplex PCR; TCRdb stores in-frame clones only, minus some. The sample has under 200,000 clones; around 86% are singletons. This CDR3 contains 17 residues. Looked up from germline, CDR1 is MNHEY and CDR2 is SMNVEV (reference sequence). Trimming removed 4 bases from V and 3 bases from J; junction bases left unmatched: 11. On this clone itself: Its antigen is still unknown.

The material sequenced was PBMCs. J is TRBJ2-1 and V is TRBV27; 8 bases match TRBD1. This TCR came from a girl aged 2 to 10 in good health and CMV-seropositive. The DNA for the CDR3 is TGTGCCAGCAGTTCCGCGTCCGGACAGGGACGCTACAATGAGCAGTTCTTC. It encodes CASSSASGQGRYNEQFF.